These 10 T cell receptor beta chains were sequenced from one sample in a study of graft-versus-host responses after intestinal transplantation. The table came from immunoSEQ multiplex PCR; TCRdb's copy has only in-frame clones and leaves some out. This table has 3,500 to 5,000 clones, roughly 85% appearing once. Grafts had their tissue processed, releasing intraepithelial and lamina propria lymphocytes. The sample here was ileum tissue, taken roughly 680 days after intestinal transplant. The origin of the receptors is a human patient who received an intestinal transplant, so some T cells may come from the graft donor.

The J gene is TRBJ1-4, the V gene TRBV9; no clear D. The CDR3 has 15 residues. The V gene lost 4 bases and the J gene lost 5 bases, with 15 bases spanning the gap. CDR1 is SGDLS, CDR2 YYNGEE, per germline. DNA of the CDR3: TGTGCCAGCAGCTACCGAGGGCGGGCAAATGAAAAACTGTTTTTT. This gives the protein CASSYRGRANEKLFF.

V is TRBV14 and J is TRBJ2-3; D is possibly TRBD2 (6 bases). V gave up 4 bases and J gave up 2 bases, with 10 bases separating them. Germline V lookup: CDR1 SGHDN, CDR2 FVKESK. The CDR3 extends over 14 amino acids. CDR3 region: CASSRGLPTDTQYF. The CDR3 nucleotides read TGTGCCAGCAGCCGAGGACTACCCACAGATACGCAGTATTTT.

The chain has TRBV6-1 and TRBJ1-6, with 8 bases aligning to TRBD1. With 5 bases clipped from V and 6 bases from J, the junction kept 6 bases outside the gene matches. This CDR3 is built from 15 residues. The germline V gene has CDR1 MNHNS and CDR2 SASEGT. CDR3 DNA: TGTGCCAGCAGTCAGGGGGCAGGGCCTAATTCACCCCTCCACTTT. It is translated as CASSQGAGPNSPLHF.

The V gene is TRBV7-8, the J gene TRBJ1-2; D is ambiguous. Between the trimmed V and J ends, which lost 3 bases and 4 bases, there was a span of 21 bases. This CDR3 contains 17 residues. CDR1 is SGHVS and CDR2 is FQNEAQ in the germline V gene. The CDR3 region is CASSFGKLTRKTYGYTF. CDR3 nucleotide sequence: TGTGCCAGCAGCTTTGGAAAGCTTACCCGAAAGACCTATGGCTACACCTTC. The full variable domain, with the rest looked up from reference TRBV7-8 and TRBJ1-2, is GAGVSQSPRYKVAKRGQDVALRCDPISGHVSLFWYQQALGQGPEFLTYFQNEAQLDKSGLPSDRFFAERPEGSVSTLKIQRTQQEDSAVYLCASSFGKLTRKTYGYTFGSGTRLTVV.

V gene TRBV9 combines with J gene TRBJ2-5, with a possible D match to TRBD2 (6 bases). Trimming left V 3 bases short and J 4 bases short, with 13 bases between. Germline lookup yields CDR1 SGDLS and CDR2 YYNGEE. The CDR3 consists of 14 residues. CDR3 region: CASSDPPAGETQYF. CDR3 sequence (DNA): TGTGCCAGCAGCGATCCCCCAGCGGGAGAGACCCAGTACTTC.

This chain links TRBV4-1 with TRBJ1-1; TRBD1 might be the D (6 bases). Germline loops: CDR1 MGHRA, CDR2 YSYEKL. Trimming left V 6 bases short and J 3 bases short, with 14 bases between. The CDR3 runs to 14 residues. The CDR3 loop reads CASSTRGGHTEAFF. The CDR3 DNA sequence: TGCGCCAGCAGTACCAGGGGAGGGCACACTGAAGCTTTCTTT.

The rearrangement links TRBV18 to TRBJ1-2, with a weak D call TRBD1 (5 bases). CDR1 is KGHSH, CDR2 LQKENI, per germline. V dropped 4 bases and J dropped 3 bases, with 15 bases sitting between them. CDR3 size: 15 residues. The CDR3 region is CASSLRGAGDYGYTF. CDR3 nucleotide sequence: TGTGCCAGCTCACTTCGGGGCGCCGGAGACTATGGCTACACCTTC.

This rearrangement joins TRBV7-2 to TRBJ1-2, with a tentative D call TRBD1 (5 bases). Germline V gene lookup returns CDR1 SGHTA and CDR2 FQGNSA. Deletions cut 3 bases from V and 12 bases from J, with 17 bases between. The CDR3 is made up of 13 amino acids. The DNA for the CDR3 is TGTGCCAGCAGCTTGAGAGACAGACCCCCCGACACCTTC. The encoded protein is CASSLRDRPPDTF.

The gene calls are TRBV7-8 and TRBJ1-1; D gene ambiguous. Germline CDR1 is SGHVS and CDR2 is FQNEAQ. Trimming removed 6 bases from V and 4 bases from J, with 9 bases in between. This CDR3 has 12 amino acids. This chain's CDR3 is CASSLRVTEAFF. DNA of the CDR3: TGTGCCAGCAGTCTAAGAGTCACTGAAGCTTTCTTT.

The chain recombines TRBV21-1 with TRBJ1-5. TRBV21-1 corresponds to a pseudogene. The CDR3 has 13 residues. CDR3 sequence: CASSNLRDQPQHF. As DNA, the CDR3 is TGTGCCAGCAGCAACCTCAGGGACCAGCCCCAGCATTTT.